The sample holds a few counts of the clone carrying this T cell receptor (beta chain). The record originates from a study of blood T cell repertoires in COVID-19. Overall study: Sample material is recorded as cDNA or gDNA derived from T cells, B-cell-depleted T cells, or PBMCs.

Produced via immunoSEQ multiplex PCR; TCRdb's table is partial and in-frame only. Counted here are about 200,000 clones, approximately 80% occurring once; the ten biggest clones make up under 8%. The sample comprised peripheral blood. The source of this sequence is a man in his sixties with acute or convalescent COVID-19.

The CDR3: CAISESSDRVGYTF. The CDR3 region has the DNA TGTGCCATCAGTGAGTCGAGTGACAGGGTTGGCTACACCTTC. The chain uses TRBV10-3 and TRBJ1-2; 7 nucleotides match TRBD1. This CDR3 has 14 amino acids. Germline V gene lookup returns CDR1 ENHRY and CDR2 SYGVKD. J gave up 7 bases and V 0 bases, and 5 bases lay outside the gene matches.